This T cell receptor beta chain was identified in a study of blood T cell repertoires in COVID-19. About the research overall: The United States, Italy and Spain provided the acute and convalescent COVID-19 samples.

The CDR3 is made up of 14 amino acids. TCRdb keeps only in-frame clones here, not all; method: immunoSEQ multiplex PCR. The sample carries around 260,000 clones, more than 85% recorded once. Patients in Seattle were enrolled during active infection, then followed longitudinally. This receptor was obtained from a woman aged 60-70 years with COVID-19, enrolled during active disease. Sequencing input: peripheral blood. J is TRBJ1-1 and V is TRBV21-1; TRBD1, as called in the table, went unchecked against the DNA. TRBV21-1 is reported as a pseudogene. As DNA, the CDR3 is TGTGCCAGCAGCATAGACAGCATGAACACTGAAGCTTTCTTT. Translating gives CASSIDSMNTEAFF.